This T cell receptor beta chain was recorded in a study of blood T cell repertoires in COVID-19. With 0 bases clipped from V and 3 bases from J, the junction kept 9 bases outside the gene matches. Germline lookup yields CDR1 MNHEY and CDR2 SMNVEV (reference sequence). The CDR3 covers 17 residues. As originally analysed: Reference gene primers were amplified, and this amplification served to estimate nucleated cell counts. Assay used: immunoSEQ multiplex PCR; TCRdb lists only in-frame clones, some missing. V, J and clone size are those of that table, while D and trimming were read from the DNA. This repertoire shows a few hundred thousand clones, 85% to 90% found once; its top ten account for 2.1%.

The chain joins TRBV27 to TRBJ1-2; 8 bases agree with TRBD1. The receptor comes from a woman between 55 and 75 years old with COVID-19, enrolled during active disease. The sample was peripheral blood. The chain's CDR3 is CASSLSQWPGQDYGYTF. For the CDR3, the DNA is TGTGCCAGCAGTTTATCGCAGTGGCCGGGACAGGACTATGGCTACACCTTC.